Listed below are T cell receptor beta chains from one sample, sequenced in a study of CD8+ T cells in alopecia areata. Some clones are missing from TCRdb's copy, which holds only in-frame ones; the method was immunoSEQ multiplex PCR. This sample yields roughly 120,000 clones, of which around 64% are seen a single time; around 3% belongs to the top ten. The specimen sequenced was CD4+ T cells sorted from blood. The receptors stem from a human donor in good health. CDR3s include the opening cysteine and the closing phenylalanine or tryptophan. The order of the fields is V gene, J gene, clone size, D gene, CDR3 protein, CDR3 DNA. D genes are given only for firm matches. A row's size may be missing; if present it is once, few, many or a size class.

TRBV27,TRBJ1-1,few,TRBD1,CASKRAGTAYTEAFF,TGTGCCAGCAAGCGAGCCGGGACAGCCTACACTGAAGCTTTCTTT
TRBV27,TRBJ1-2,.,.,CASSPSAGHSTTF,TGTGCCAGCAGTCCATCCGCCGGACACTCAACCACCTTC
TRBV4-1,TRBJ2-3,.,TRBD2,CASSQDSDRGGAPDTQYF,TGCGCCAGCAGCCAAGATTCGGACCGCGGGGGGGCTCCAGATACGCAGTATTTT
TRBV6-6,TRBJ1-2,once,.,CASGEGAYYGYTF,TGTGCCAGCGGCGAGGGCGCCTACTATGGCTACACCTTC
TRBV30,TRBJ1-1,.,.,CAWSVRGTEAFF,TGTGCCTGGAGTGTACGGGGGACTGAAGCTTTCTTT
TRBV4-1,TRBJ1-4,.,TRBD1,CASSQERGTENEKLFF,TGCGCCAGCAGCCAAGAACGGGGGACAGAAAATGAAAAACTGTTTTTT
TRBV25-1,TRBJ1-2,.,.,CASSEQGGYTF,TGTGCCAGCAGTGAACAGGGTGGCTACACCTTC
TRBV27,TRBJ1-6,.,TRBD1,CASSLRGGQGNSPLHF,TGTGCCAGCAGTTTACGTGGGGGACAGGGCAATTCACCCCTCCACTTT
TRBV10-2,TRBJ2-3,.,TRBD1,CASSETGVSADTQYF,TGCGCCAGCAGTGAGACAGGGGTATCTGCAGATACGCAGTATTTT
TRBV30,TRBJ2-1,.,.,CAYEVGTPYNEQFF,TGTGCCTATGAGGTGGGGACCCCCTACAATGAGCAGTTCTTC
TRBV30,TRBJ2-5,.,.,CAGRHSQETQYF,TGTGCCGGGAGGCACTCACAAGAGACCCAGTACTTC
TRBV4-2,TRBJ1-4,.,.,CASSHATGTANEKLFF,TGTGCCAGCAGCCATGCAACCGGGACGGCTAATGAAAAACTGTTTTTT
TRBV5-1,TRBJ2-1,.,.,CASSLGRDTTNEQFF,TGCGCCAGCAGCTTGGGGCGGGACACCACAAATGAGCAGTTCTTC
TRBV29-1,TRBJ1-4,few,.,CSVEEPPEKLFF,TGCAGCGTTGAAGAACCCCCGGAAAAACTGTTTTTT
TRBV6-5,TRBJ2-2,.,.,CASSYIVLTGELFF,TGTGCCAGCAGTTACATCGTGTTGACCGGGGAGCTGTTTTTT
TRBV5-4,TRBJ1-6,.,.,CASSLDPRSNSPLHF,TGTGCCAGCAGCTTGGATCCCCGGAGTAATTCACCCCTCCACTTT
TRBV4-1,TRBJ2-3,.,.,CASSGEGTGTDTQYF,TGCGCCAGCAGCGGTGAGGGGACGGGCACAGATACGCAGTATTTT
TRBV30,TRBJ1-1,.,.,CAWSEQLNTEAFF,TGTGCCTGGAGTGAACAGTTGAACACTGAAGCTTTCTTT
TRBV30,TRBJ1-2,.,.,CAWRRAAGGYTF,TGTGCCTGGAGGAGGGCAGCGGGAGGCTACACCTTC
TRBV29-1,TRBJ2-6,few,TRBD1,CSVVLGQGVYWGSGANVLTF,TGCAGCGTTGTTTTGGGACAGGGGGTCTATTGGGGCTCTGGGGCCAACGTCCTGACTTTC
TRBV10-3,TRBJ2-5,.,.,CAISALPPSGAYF,TGTGCCATCAGTGCCCTTCCCCCCTCGGGGGCTTACTTC
TRBV30,TRBJ2-1,.,.,CAWSEGHGYNEQFF,TGTGCCTGGAGTGAGGGGCACGGTTACAATGAGCAGTTCTTC
TRBV28,TRBJ1-5,.,.,CASSLRVTARGGQPQHF,TGTGCCAGCAGTTTAAGGGTTACTGCTCGGGGTGGTCAGCCCCAGCATTTT
TRBV29-1,TRBJ2-7,few,.,CSPRLPPSYEQYF,TGCAGCCCTAGACTTCCGCCCTCCTACGAGCAGTACTTC
TRBV30,TRBJ1-5,.,.,CAWSVLGENSNQPQHF,TGTGCCTGGAGTGTTTTAGGAGAAAATAGCAATCAGCCCCAGCATTTT
TRBV7-2,TRBJ2-2,.,.,CASSPGVVRELFF,TGTGCCAGCAGCCCTGGGGTGGTACGGGAGCTGTTTTTT
TRBV23-1,TRBJ1-2,.,.,CASSHRGWISYGYTF,TGCGCCAGCAGTCACCGGGGGTGGATCAGTTATGGCTACACCTTC
TRBV30,TRBJ1-1,.,.,CAWSLSGGSEAFF,TGTGCCTGGAGTCTTAGTGGGGGCAGTGAAGCTTTCTTT
TRBV29-1,TRBJ1-2,.,TRBD1,CSGGQGDGYTF,TGCAGCGGGGGACAGGGAGATGGCTACACCTTC
TRBV27,TRBJ2-3,.,.,CASSGRSSRDTQYF,TGTGCCAGCAGTGGCCGAAGTTCTAGGGATACGCAGTATTTT
TRBV29-1,TRBJ2-5,.,TRBD1,CSVTSGTGAETQYF,TGCAGCGTCACATCGGGGACAGGCGCAGAGACCCAGTACTTC
TRBV19,TRBJ1-5,few,.,CASSIATGSQPQHF,TGTGCCAGTAGTATAGCAACTGGGAGTCAGCCCCAGCATTTT
TRBV29-1,TRBJ2-7,.,.,CSVVDRRSLTYEQYF,TGCAGCGTTGTTGATAGGCGGTCCCTCACCTACGAGCAGTACTTC
TRBV18,TRBJ1-5,.,.,CASSPDSRSQPQHF,TGTGCCAGCTCACCGGACTCACGAAGCCAGCCCCAGCATTTT
TRBV5-1,TRBJ1-1,few,.,CASSSSLRGGEAFF,TGCGCCAGCAGCTCGTCGCTGCGCGGGGGTGAAGCTTTCTTT
TRBV18,TRBJ1-2,.,.,CASSPPTQVYGYTF,TGTGCCAGCTCACCTCCTACGCAAGTCTATGGCTACACCTTC
TRBV29-1,TRBJ2-3,few,TRBD2,CSAKGLAGGTDTQYF,TGCAGCGCTAAAGGACTAGCGGGGGGCACAGATACGCAGTATTTT
TRBV5-1,TRBJ1-1,.,.,CASSFGDTEAFF,TGCGCCAGCAGCTTCGGGGACACTGAAGCTTTCTTT
TRBV5-4,TRBJ1-4,.,.,CASSFLGEKLFF,TGTGCCAGCAGCTTTTTGGGTGAAAAACTGTTTTTT
TRBV5-1,TRBJ2-5,.,TRBD1,CASSPTGIEQTQYF,TGCGCCAGCAGCCCGACAGGGATAGAACAGACCCAGTACTTC
TRBV6-1,TRBJ2-3,.,.,CASRGQFNTQYF,TGTGCCAGCAGAGGACAGTTTAATACGCAGTATTTT
TRBV9,TRBJ1-6,.,TRBD1,CASSVATGGNSPLHF,TGTGCCAGCAGCGTGGCAACAGGGGGCAATTCACCCCTCCACTTT
TRBV7-2,TRBJ1-2,.,.,CASSLVSGTRMVGYTF,TGTGCCAGCAGCTTAGTTTCCGGGACCCGGATGGTGGGCTACACCTTC
TRBV7-8,TRBJ2-7,.,.,CASSLEAGGYEQYF,TGTGCCAGCAGCTTAGAGGCAGGGGGGTACGAGCAGTACTTC
TRBV4-1,TRBJ1-1,.,TRBD1,CASSQEGTGGTEAFF,TGCGCCAGCAGCCAAGAAGGGACAGGGGGCACTGAAGCTTTCTTT
TRBV5-1,TRBJ1-2,once,TRBD1,CASSLTGGAGYTF,TGCGCCAGCAGCTTGACAGGGGGCGCCGGCTACACCTTC
TRBV5-1,TRBJ2-1,.,.,CASSLAAANNEQFF,TGCGCCAGCAGCTTGGCGGCGGCCAACAATGAGCAGTTCTTC
TRBV4-1,TRBJ2-2,once,TRBD2,CASSQDDSGGQELFF,TGCGCCAGCAGCCAAGATGATAGCGGGGGCCAGGAGCTGTTTTTT
TRBV29-1,TRBJ2-5,.,TRBD1,CSVLYKGAPTETQYF,TGCAGCGTTCTCTATAAGGGGGCCCCAACGGAGACCCAGTACTTC
TRBV14,TRBJ2-5,.,.,CASSRQVKETQYF,TGTGCCAGCAGCCGCCAGGTCAAAGAGACCCAGTACTTC